This TCR beta chain originates from a study of T cells after yellow fever vaccination. Study-level background: Preparation used SMART-Seq v4 Ultra Low Input for the low-cell-number fractions.

At least ten counts were recorded for this clonotype. The antigen is not known. Overall study findings and caveats: Abundant contaminating clonotypes from the bulk population could appear in FACS-sorted repertoires.

A universal primer site and UMIs were added as TCR cDNA was made by 5'RACE template switching. TCRdb itself ran the 5' RACE reads through MiXCR, one entry per CDR3 protein. The sample consists of about 74,000 distinct CDR3 sequences, around 6.5% of them appearing once. V trimming: 7 bases; J trimming: 9 bases; junction bases outside the gene matches: 13. Looked up from germline, CDR1 is LGHDT and CDR2 is YNNKEL (reference sequence). This CDR3 is built from 15 residues. The sample here was CD8+ T cells sorted from PBMCs, taken 5 days after the first yellow fever vaccination. This sequence was found in a man in his late teens or twenties who received the YFV17D yellow fever vaccine. This chain connects TRBV3-1 to TRBJ2-3; 10 nucleotides align to TRBD2. The CDR3 spells CASTSVVAGGRTQYF. CDR3 sequence (DNA): TGTGCCAGCACCTCAGTAGTAGCGGGGGGCCGAACGCAGTATTTT.